This T cell receptor (beta chain) is from a study of neurological immune-mediated disorders. The authors produced cDNA by 5'RACE using 10-nucleotide random UMIs. TCRdb called the 5' RACE reads again in MiXCR, with one record for every CDR3 protein. This sample has 70,000 to 95,000 distinct CDR3 sequences, with less than 15% found just once. Findings of the study overall: Because no CDR3 amino acid sequences were shared across subjects by expanded clones, private repertoires were suggested in all groups.

Documented time point: longitudinal time-point 2. A total of 2 million PBMCs stored at -80 degrees C provided the unsorted libraries. This clonotype has a count of ten or more. Antigen specificity is unknown. Germline lookup yields CDR1 SGHRS and CDR2 YFSETQ. With 9 bases removed from V and 7 bases from J, the gap between germline ends came to 16 bases. There are 12 residues in the CDR3. The chain uses TRBV5-1 and TRBJ1-2, with D perhaps TRBD1 (5 bases). The clonotype comes from a female donor with HTLV-1-associated myelopathy (HAM/TSP). The sequencing sample was made of PBMCs. Written as DNA, the CDR3 is TGCGCCACCCGGGACGACATTGTTGGCTACACCTTC. Protein sequence: CATRDDIVGYTF.